Listed here are 7 T cell receptor beta chains from one sample, sequenced in a study of cytotoxic CD8 clonotypes in ibrutinib-treated CLL. Sequencing used immunoSEQ multiplex PCR; TCRdb keeps in-frame clones, though not all of them. The sample lists some 70,000 clones; about two thirds were seen once. The specimen was PBMCs, collected after 12 months of ibrutinib treatment. These receptors were collected from a human donor with chronic lymphocytic leukemia.

There are a few counts of this clone. This sequence joins TRBV25-1 and TRBJ1-1; tentative D call: TRBD1 (5 bases). From germline, CDR1 is MGHDK and CDR2 SYGVNS. The V end was cut by 3 bases, the J end by 7 bases, with 9 bases between. The CDR3 spans 12 residues. DNA for the CDR3: TGTGCCAGCAGTGAGACAGCACTTGAAGCTTTCTTT. As protein: CASSETALEAFF.

The chain carries TRBV29-1 and TRBJ2-7, with TRBD1 identical over 8 bases. Germline assignment: CDR1 SQVTM and CDR2 ANQGSEA. Trimming took 1 base from V and 0 from J; bases not matched to a gene: 5. The CDR3 sequence is 15 residues long. The CDR3 DNA follows: TGCAGCGTTGAAGGGGACAGGTTAAGCTCCTACGAGCAGTACTTC. It codes for CSVEGDRLSSYEQYF.

J is TRBJ1-2 and V is TRBV7-2; 8 nucleotides line up with TRBD1. The CDR3 has 12 amino acids. Germline CDR1 and CDR2: SGHTA and FQGNSA. The trim removed 5 bases at V and 9 bases at J, leaving 5 bases unmatched. The CDR3 region has the DNA TGTGCCAGCAGCAGCGACAGGGGCCGCTACACCTTC. Its protein product is CASSSDRGRYTF.

The chain is built from TRBV27 and TRBJ2-1; perhaps D is TRBD1 or TRBD2 (5 bases each). The CDR3 has 16 residues. Trimming removed 1 base at V and 8 bases at J, with 18 bases between. Germline CDR1 is MNHEY and CDR2 is SMNVEV (reference sequence). CDR3 bases: TGTGCCAGCAGTTTATATAAGGAACCTCGGGGCGATGAGCAGTTCTTC. It is translated as CASSLYKEPRGDEQFF.

V gene TRBV2 combines with J gene TRBJ2-2; the D gene is possibly TRBD2 (6 bases). Trimming took 6 bases from V and 0 from J, leaving 11 bases between them. CDR3 length equals 15 residues. CDR1 SNHLY and CDR2 FYNNEI come from the germline V gene. As DNA, the CDR3 is TGTGCCAGCAGGGCGGGGCTTTCGAACACCGGGGAGCTGTTTTTT. This translates into CASRAGLSNTGELFF.

The rearrangement joins TRBV29-1 to TRBJ1-1, with D possibly being TRBD1 (6 bases). CDR1 and CDR2 from the germline V gene are SQVTM and ANQGSEA. The CDR3 covers 14 residues. V was trimmed by 1 base and J by 2 bases, leaving 11 bases between them. The chain's CDR3 is CSVEGGTFNTEAFF. CDR3 nucleotide sequence: TGCAGCGTTGAAGGGGGGACATTTAACACTGAAGCTTTCTTT.

The table lists this clone with a few counts. The chain is built from TRBV5-1 and TRBJ2-5, with D possibly being TRBD1 (6 bases). V gave up 4 bases and J gave up 3 bases, with 7 bases separating them. The CDR3 runs to 12 residues. The germline V gene has CDR1 SGHRS and CDR2 YFSETQ. The CDR3 bases are TGCGCCAGCAGCCGGACAGAAGAGACCCAGTACTTC. This gives the protein CASSRTEETQYF.